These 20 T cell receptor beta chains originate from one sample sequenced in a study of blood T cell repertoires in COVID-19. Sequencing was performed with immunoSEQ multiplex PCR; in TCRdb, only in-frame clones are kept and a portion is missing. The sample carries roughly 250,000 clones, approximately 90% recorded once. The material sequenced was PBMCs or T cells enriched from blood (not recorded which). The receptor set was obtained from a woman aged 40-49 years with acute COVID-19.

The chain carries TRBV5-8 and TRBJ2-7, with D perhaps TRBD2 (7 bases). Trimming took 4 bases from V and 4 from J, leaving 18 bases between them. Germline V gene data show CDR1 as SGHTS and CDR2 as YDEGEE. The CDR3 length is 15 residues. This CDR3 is CASSRPSKGGYEQYF. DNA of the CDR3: TGTGCCAGCAGCAGACCCAGTAAGGGGGGGTACGAGCAGTACTTC. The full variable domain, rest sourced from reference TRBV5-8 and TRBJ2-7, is EAGVTQSPTHLIKTRGQQATLRCSPISGHTSVYWYQQALGLGLQFLLWYDEGEERNRGNFPPRFSGRQFPNYSSELNVNALELEDSALYLCASSRPSKGGYEQYFGPGTRLTVT.

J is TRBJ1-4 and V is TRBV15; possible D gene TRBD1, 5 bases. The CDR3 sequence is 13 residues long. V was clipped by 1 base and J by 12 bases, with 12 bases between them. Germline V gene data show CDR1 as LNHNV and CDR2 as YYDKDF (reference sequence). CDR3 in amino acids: CATSRGGDGELFF. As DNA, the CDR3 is TGTGCCACCAGCAGAGGGGGGGACGGGGAACTGTTTTTT.

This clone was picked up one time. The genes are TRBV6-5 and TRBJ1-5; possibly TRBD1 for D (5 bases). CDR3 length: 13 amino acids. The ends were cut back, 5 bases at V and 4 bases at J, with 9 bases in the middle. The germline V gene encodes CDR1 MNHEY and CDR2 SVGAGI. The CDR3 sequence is CASSRQSNQPQHF. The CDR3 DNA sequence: TGTGCCAGCAGTCGACAGTCTAATCAGCCCCAGCATTTT.

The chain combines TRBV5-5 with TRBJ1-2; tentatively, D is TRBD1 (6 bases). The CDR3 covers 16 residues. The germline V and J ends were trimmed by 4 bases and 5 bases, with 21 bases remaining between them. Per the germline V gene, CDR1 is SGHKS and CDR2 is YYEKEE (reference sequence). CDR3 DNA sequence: TGTGCCAGCAGCGCTCCGGGGGGCCGGGCGAGGTATGGCTACACCTTC. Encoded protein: CASSAPGGRARYGYTF.

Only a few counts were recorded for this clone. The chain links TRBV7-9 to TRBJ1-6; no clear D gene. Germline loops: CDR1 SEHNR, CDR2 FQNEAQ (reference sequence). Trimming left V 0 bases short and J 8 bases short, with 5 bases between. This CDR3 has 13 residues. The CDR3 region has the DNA TGTGCCAGCAGCTTAGCGGGCTATTCACCCCTCCACTTT. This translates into CASSLAGYSPLHF.

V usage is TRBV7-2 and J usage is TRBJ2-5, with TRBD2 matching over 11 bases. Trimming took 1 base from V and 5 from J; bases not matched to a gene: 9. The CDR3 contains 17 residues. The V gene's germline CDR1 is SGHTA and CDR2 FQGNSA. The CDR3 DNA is TGTGCCAGCAGCTTAGACGGGTTAGCGGGAGGGCGGGAGACCCAGTACTTC. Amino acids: CASSLDGLAGGRETQYF.

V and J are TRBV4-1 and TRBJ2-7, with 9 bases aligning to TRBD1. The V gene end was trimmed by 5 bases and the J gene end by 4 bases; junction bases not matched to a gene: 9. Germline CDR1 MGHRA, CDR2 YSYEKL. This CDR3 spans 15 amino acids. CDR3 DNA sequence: TGCGCCAGCAGCTCGGACAGGGGCCTTAGGTACGAGCAGTACTTC. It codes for CASSSDRGLRYEQYF.

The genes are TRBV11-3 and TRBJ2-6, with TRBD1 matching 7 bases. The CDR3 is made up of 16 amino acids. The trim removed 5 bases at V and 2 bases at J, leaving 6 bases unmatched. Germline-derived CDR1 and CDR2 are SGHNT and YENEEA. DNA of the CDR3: TGTGCCAGCAGCCCACAGGGGTCCACTGGGGCCAACGTCCTGACTTTC. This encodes CASSPQGSTGANVLTF.

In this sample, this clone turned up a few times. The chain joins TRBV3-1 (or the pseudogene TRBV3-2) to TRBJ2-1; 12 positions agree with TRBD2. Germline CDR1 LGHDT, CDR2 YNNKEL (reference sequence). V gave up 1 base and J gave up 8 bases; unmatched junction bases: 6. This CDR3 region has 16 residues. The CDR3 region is CASSQGVLAGGYEQFF. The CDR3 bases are TGTGCCAGCAGCCAAGGGGTACTAGCGGGGGGTTATGAGCAGTTCTTC.

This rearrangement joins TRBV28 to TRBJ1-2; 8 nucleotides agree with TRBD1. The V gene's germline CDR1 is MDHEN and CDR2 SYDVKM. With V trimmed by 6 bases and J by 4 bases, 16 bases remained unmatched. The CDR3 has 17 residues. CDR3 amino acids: CASSPLPTGVIAYGYTF. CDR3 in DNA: TGTGCCAGCAGCCCCCTCCCGACAGGGGTTATCGCCTATGGCTACACCTTC.

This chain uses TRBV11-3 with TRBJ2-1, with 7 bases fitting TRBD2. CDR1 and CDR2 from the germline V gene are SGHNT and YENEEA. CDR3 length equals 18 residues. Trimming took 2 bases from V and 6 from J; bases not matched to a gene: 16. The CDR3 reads CASSLFYSGASGFNEQFF. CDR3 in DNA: TGTGCCAGCAGCTTATTTTATTCCGGCGCTAGCGGATTCAATGAGCAGTTCTTC.

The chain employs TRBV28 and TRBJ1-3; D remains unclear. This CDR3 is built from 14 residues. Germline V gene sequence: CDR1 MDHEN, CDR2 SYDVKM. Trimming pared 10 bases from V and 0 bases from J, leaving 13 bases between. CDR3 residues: CATSERSSGNTIYF. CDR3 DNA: TGTGCCACGTCTGAGCGGAGCTCTGGAAACACCATATATTTT.

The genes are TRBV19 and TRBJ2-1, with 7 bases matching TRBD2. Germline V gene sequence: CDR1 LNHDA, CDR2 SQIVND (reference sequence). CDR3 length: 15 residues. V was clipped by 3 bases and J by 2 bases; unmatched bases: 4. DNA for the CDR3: TGTGCCAGTAGTATTAGCGGGTTCCCCTACAATGAGCAGTTCTTC. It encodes CASSISGFPYNEQFF.

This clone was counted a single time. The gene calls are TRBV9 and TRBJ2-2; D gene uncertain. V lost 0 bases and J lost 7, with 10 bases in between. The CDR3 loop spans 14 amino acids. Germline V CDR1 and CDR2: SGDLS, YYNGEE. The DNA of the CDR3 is TGTGCCAGCAGCGTAGAACAGCAGGACGGGGAGCTGTTTTTT. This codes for CASSVEQQDGELFF.

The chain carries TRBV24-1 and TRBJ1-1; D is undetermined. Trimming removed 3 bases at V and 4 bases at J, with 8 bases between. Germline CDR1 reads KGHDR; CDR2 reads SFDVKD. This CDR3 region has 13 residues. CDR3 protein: CATSDNRRTEAFF. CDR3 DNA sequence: TGTGCCACCAGTGATAACAGACGCACTGAAGCTTTCTTT.

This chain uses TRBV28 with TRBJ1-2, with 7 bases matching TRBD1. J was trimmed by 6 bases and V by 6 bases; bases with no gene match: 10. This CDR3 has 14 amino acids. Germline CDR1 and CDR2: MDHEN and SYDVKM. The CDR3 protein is CASSHDRVGDGYTF. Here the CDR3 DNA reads TGTGCCAGCAGCCACGACAGGGTCGGTGATGGCTACACCTTC.

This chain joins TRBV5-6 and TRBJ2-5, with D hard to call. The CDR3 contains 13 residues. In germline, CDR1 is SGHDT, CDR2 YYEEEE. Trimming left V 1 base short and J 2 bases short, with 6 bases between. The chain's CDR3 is CASSLNSQETQYF. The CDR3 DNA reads TGTGCCAGCAGCTTGAACAGTCAAGAGACCCAGTACTTC.

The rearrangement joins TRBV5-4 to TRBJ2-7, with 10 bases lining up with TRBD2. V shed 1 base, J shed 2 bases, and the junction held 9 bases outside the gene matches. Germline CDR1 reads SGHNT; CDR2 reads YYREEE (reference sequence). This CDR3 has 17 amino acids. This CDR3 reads CASSLFSGRASTYEQYF. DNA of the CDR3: TGTGCCAGCAGCTTGTTCAGCGGGAGGGCCTCAACCTACGAGCAGTACTTC.

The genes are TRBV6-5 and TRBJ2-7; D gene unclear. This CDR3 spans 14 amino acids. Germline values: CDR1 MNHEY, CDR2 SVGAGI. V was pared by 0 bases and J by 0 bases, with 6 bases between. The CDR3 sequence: CASSYSGSSYEQYF. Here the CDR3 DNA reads TGTGCCAGCAGTTACTCGGGCAGCTCCTACGAGCAGTACTTC.

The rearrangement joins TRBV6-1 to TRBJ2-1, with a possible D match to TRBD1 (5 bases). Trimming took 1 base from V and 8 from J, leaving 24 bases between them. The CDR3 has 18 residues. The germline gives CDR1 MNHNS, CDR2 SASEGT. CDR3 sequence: CASSEERAGWGMRDEQFF. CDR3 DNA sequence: TGTGCCAGCAGTGAAGAACGGGCAGGGTGGGGTATGCGCGATGAGCAGTTCTTC.